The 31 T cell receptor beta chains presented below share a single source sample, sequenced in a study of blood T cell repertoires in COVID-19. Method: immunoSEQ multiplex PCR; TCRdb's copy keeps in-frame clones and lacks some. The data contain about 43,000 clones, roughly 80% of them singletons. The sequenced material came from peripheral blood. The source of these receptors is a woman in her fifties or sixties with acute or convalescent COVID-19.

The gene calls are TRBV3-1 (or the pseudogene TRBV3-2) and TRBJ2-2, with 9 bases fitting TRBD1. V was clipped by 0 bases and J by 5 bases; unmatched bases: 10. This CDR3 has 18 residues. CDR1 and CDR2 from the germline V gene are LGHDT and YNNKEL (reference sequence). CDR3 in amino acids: CASSQDLIGTGSTGELFF. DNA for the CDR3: TGTGCCAGCAGCCAAGATCTGATTGGGACAGGGAGTACCGGGGAGCTGTTTTTT.

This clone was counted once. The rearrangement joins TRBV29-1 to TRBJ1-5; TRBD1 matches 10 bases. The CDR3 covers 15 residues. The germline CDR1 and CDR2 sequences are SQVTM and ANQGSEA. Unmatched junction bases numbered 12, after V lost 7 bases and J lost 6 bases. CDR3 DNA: TGCAGCGAAGGCCCCGGGACAGGGGTAGGTCAGCCCCAGCATTTT. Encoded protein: CSEGPGTGVGQPQHF.

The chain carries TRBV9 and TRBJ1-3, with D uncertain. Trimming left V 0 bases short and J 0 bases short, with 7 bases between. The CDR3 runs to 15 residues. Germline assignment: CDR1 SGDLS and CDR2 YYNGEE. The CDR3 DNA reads TGTGCCAGCAGCGTAGGGGCCAACTCTGGAAACACCATATATTTT. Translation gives CASSVGANSGNTIYF. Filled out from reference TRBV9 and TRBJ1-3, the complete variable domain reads DSGVTQTPKHLITATGQRVTLRCSPRSGDLSVYWYQQSLDQGLQFLIQYYNGEERAKGNILERFSAQQFPDLHSELNLSSLELGDSALYFCASSVGANSGNTIYFGEGSWLTVV.

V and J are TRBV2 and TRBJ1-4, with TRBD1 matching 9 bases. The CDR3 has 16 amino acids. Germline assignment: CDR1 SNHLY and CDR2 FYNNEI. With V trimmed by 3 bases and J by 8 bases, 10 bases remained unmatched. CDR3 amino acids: CASSDYRLGQGEKLFF. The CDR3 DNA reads TGTGCCAGCAGTGACTATCGACTTGGACAGGGGGAAAAACTGTTTTTT.

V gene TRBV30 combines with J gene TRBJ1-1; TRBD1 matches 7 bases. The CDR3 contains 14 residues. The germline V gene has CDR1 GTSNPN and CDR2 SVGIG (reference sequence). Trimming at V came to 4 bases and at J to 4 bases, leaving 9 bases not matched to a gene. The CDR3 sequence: CAWISRGQGTEAFF. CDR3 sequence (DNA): TGTGCCTGGATTTCTAGGGGGCAAGGCACTGAAGCTTTCTTT.

This CDR3 is CASSEGTGDYEQYF. CDR3 nucleotides: TGCGCCAGCAGTGAGGGGACAGGGGACTACGAGCAGTACTTC. The chain links TRBV10-2 to TRBJ2-7, with 10 bases matching TRBD1. The CDR3 is 14 amino acids. V lost 2 bases, J lost 3 bases, and 1 base stayed unmatched. Germline V CDR1 and CDR2: WSHSY, SAAADI.

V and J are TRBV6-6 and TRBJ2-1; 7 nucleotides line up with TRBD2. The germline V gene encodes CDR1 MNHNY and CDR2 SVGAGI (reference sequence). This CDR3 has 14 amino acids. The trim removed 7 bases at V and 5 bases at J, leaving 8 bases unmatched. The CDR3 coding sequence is TGTGCCAGCAATAAGCGGGAAGAGAACAATGAGCAGTTCTTC. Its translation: CASNKREENNEQFF.

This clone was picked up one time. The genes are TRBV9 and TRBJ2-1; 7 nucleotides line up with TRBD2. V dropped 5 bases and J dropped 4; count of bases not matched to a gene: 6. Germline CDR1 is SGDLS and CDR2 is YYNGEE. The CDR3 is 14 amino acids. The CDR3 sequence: CASRGVAGYNEQFF. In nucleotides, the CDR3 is TGTGCCAGCAGGGGGGTAGCGGGTTACAATGAGCAGTTCTTC.

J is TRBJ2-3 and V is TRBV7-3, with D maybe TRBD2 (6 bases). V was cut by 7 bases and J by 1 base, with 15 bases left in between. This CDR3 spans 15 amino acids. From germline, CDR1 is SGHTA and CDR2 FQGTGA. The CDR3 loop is CASKASASGTDTQYF. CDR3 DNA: TGTGCCAGCAAGGCGTCGGCTAGCGGCACAGATACGCAGTATTTT. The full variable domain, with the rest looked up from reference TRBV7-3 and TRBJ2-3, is GAGVSQTPSNKVTEKGKYVELRCDPISGHTALYWYRQSLGQGPEFLIYFQGTGAADDSGLPNDRFFAVRPEGSVSTLKIQRTERGDSAVYLCASKASASGTDTQYFGPGTRLTVL.

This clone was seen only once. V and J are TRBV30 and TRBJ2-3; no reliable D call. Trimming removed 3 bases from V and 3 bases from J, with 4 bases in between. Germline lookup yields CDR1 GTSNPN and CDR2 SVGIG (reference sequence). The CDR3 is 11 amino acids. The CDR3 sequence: CAWSQTDTQYF. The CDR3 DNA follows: TGTGCCTGGAGCCAAACAGATACGCAGTATTTT.

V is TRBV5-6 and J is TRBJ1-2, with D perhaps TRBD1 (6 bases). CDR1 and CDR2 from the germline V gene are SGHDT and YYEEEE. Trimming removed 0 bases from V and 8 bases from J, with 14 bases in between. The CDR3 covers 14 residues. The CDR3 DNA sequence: TGTGCCAGCAGCTTGGTTCTGTGGGGGCGCGGCTACACCTTC. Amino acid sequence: CASSLVLWGRGYTF.

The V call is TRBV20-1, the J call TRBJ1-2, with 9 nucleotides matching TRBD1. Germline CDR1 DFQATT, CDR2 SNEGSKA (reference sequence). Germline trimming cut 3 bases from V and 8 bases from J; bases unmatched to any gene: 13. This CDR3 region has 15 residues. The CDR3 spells CSASLRQGQGQGYTF. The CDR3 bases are TGCAGTGCTAGTCTCCGTCAGGGACAGGGACAGGGCTACACCTTC.

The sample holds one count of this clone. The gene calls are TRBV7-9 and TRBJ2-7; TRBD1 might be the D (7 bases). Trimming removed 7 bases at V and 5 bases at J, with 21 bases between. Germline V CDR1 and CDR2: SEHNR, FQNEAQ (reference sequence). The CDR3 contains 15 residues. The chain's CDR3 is CASTIVGGGLDEQYF. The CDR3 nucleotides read TGTGCCAGCACCATCGTCGGAGGGGGCCTCGACGAGCAGTACTTC.

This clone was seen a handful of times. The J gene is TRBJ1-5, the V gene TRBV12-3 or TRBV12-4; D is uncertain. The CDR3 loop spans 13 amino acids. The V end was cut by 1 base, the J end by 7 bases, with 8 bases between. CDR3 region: CASSLGRVQPQHF. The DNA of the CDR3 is TGTGCCAGCAGTTTAGGTCGCGTCCAGCCCCAGCATTTT.

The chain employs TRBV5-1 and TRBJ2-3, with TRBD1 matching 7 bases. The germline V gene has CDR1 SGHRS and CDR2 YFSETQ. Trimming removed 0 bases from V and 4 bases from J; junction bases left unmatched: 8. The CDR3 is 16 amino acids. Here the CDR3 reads CASSLADRLGADTQYF. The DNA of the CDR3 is TGCGCCAGCAGCTTGGCGGACAGGCTGGGGGCAGATACGCAGTATTTT.

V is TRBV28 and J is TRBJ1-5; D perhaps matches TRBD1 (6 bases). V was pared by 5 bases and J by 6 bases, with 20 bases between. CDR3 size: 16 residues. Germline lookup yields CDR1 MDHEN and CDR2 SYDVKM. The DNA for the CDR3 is TGTGCCAGCAGTCCCGCCCAGGGGTGGGGACGTCAGCCCCAGCATTTT. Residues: CASSPAQGWGRQPQHF.

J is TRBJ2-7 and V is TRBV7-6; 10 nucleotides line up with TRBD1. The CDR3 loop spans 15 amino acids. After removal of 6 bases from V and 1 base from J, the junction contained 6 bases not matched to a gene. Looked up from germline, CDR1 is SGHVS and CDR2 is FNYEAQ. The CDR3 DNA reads TGTGCCAGCAGACAGGGACAGGGGTGGTCCTACGAGCAGTACTTC. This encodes CASRQGQGWSYEQYF.

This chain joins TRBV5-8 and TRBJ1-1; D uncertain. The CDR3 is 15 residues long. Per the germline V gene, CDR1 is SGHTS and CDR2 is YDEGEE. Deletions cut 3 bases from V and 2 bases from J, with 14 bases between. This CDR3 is CASSYLGRLNTEAFF. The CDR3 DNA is TGTGCCAGCAGCTACCTTGGCAGGTTAAACACTGAAGCTTTCTTT.

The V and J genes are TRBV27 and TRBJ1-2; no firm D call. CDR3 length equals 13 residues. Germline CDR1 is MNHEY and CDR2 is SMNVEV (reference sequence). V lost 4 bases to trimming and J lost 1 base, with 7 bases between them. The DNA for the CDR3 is TGTGCCAGCAGTTGGCGGGGTAACTATGGCTACACCTTC. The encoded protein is CASSWRGNYGYTF.

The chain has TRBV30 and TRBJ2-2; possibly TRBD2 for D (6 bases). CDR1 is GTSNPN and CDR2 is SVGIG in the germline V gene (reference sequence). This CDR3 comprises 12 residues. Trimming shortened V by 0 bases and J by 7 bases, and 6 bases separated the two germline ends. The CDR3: CAWSVGGGELFF. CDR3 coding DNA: TGTGCCTGGAGTGTCGGGGGCGGGGAGCTGTTTTTT.

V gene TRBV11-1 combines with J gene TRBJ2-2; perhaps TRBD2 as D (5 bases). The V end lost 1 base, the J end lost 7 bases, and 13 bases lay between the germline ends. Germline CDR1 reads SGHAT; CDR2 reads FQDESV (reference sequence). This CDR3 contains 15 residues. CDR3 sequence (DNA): TGTGCCAGCAGCTTAGGTGCTAGCTCGGGCGGGGAGCTGTTTTTT. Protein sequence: CASSLGASSGGELFF.

The CDR3 region is CASSLARGANDGYTF. CDR3 sequence (DNA): TGTGCCAGCAGCTTGGCGCGGGGGGCTAATGATGGCTACACCTTC. V and J are TRBV5-4 and TRBJ1-2; possibly TRBD1 for D (6 bases). Germline values: CDR1 SGHNT, CDR2 YYREEE (reference sequence). This CDR3 contains 15 residues. Trimming removed 0 bases from V and 6 bases from J, with 15 bases in between.

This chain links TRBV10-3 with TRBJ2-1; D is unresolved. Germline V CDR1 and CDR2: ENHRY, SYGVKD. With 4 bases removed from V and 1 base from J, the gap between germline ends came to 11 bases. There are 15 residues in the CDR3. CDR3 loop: CAISAEALSYNEQFF. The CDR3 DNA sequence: TGTGCCATCAGTGCGGAAGCGCTTTCCTACAATGAGCAGTTCTTC.

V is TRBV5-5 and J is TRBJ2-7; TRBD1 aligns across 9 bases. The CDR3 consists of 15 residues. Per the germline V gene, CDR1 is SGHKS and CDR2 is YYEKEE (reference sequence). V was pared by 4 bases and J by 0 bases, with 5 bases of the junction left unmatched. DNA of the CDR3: TGTGCCAGCAGCAAGAAGGGACAGGGCTCCTACGAGCAGTACTTC. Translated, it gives CASSKKGQGSYEQYF.

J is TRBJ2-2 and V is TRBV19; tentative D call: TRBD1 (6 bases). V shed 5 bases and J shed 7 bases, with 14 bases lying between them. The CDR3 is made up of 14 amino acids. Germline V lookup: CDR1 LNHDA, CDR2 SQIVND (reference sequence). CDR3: CASSSQGIGGELFF. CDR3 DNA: TGTGCCAGTAGTTCACAGGGAATTGGCGGGGAGCTGTTTTTT.

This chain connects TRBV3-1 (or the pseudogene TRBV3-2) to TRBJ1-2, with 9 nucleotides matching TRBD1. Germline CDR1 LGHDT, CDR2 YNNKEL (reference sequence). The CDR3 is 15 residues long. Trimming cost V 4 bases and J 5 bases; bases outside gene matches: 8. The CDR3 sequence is CASSPTGGSEYGYTF. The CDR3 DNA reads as TGTGCCAGCAGCCCTACAGGGGGCTCGGAATATGGCTACACCTTC.

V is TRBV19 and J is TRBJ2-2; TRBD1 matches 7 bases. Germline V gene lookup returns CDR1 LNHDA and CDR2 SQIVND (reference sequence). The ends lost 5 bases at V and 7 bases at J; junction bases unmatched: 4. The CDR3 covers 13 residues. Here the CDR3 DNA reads TGTGCCAGTAGTCCGACAGGGTTCGGGGAGCTGTTTTTT. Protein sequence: CASSPTGFGELFF.

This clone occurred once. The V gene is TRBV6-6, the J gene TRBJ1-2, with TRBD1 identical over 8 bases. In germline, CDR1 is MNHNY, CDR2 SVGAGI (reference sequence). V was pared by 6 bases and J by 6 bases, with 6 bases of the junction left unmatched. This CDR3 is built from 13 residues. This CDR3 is CASSLTGVDGYTF. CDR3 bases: TGTGCCAGCAGCTTGACAGGGGTCGATGGCTACACCTTC.

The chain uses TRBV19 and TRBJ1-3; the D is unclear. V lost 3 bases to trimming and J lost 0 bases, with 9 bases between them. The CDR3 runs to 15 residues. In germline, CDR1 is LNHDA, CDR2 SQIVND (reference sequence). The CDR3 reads CASSIDHSSGNTIYF. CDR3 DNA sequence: TGTGCCAGTAGTATCGACCACAGCTCTGGAAACACCATATATTTT.

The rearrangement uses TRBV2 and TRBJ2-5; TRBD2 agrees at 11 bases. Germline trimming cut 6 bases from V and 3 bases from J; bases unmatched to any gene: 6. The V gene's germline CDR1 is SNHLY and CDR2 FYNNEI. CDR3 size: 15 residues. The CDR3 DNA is TGTGCCAGCAGACTAGCGGGAGCAGATAAAGAGACCCAGTACTTC. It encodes CASRLAGADKETQYF.

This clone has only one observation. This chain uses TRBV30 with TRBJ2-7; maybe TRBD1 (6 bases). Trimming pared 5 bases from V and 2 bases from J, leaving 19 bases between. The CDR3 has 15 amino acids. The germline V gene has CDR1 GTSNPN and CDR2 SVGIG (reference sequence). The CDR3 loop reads CAWSSTSQGTYEQYF. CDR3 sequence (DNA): TGTGCCTGGTCTAGCACTTCACAGGGTACCTACGAGCAGTACTTC.